This T cell receptor (beta chain) was recorded in a study of blood T cell repertoires in COVID-19. The J segment lost 0 bases and the V segment lost 3 bases, leaving 2 bases of the junction unmatched. The CDR3 consists of 16 residues. Germline V gene lookup returns CDR1 KGHSH and CDR2 LQKENI. Here immunoSEQ multiplex PCR was the method, and the copy in TCRdb shows in-frame clones only, minus some. The repertoire holds 200,000 or so clones, with approximately 83% as singletons. This TCR derives from a woman under 40 who had recovered from COVID-19. Sequencing was carried out using peripheral blood. The chain combines TRBV18 with TRBJ2-3; TRBD2 aligns across 11 bases. CDR3 bases: TGTGCCAGCTCACCGCGGACTAGCGGGAGCACAGATACGCAGTATTTT. As protein: CASSPRTSGSTDTQYF.